Listed below are T cell receptor beta chains from one sample, sequenced in a study of long-term antiretroviral therapy in people with HIV. TCRdb's table, derived via immunoSEQ multiplex PCR, lists solely in-frame clones and lacks some. The sample consists of 15,000 to 20,000 clones, over 70% of them appearing once. The sample here was unsorted PBMCs, taken 2.3 years after starting antiretroviral therapy. The source is a woman aged 40-49 years with HIV. Each CDR3 is given with its conserved first and last residue. The D gene is left open where the match is weak. Expanded clones get a size class; other rows say once, few or many, or leave the size out.

J gene | clone size | V gene | D gene | CDR3 length | CDR3 DNA | CDR3 protein
TRBJ1-5 | once | TRBV6-5 | NA | 14 | TGTGCCAGCAGGCCCCGGGGTAGCAATCAGCCCCAGCATTTT | CASRPRGSNQPQHF
TRBJ2-7 | once | TRBV5-6 | TRBD2 | 14 | TGTGCCAGCAGCTGGGGGGGATCCGCCTACGAGCAGTACTTC | CASSWGGSAYEQYF
TRBJ2-1 | NA | TRBV7-2 | NA | 14 | TGTGCCAGCAGCACCCAGGCAGGGCAGAGTGAGCAGTTCTTC | CASSTQAGQSEQFF
TRBJ1-2 | NA | TRBV10-3 | NA | 12 | TGTGCCATCGCGGACACCTCTTATGGCTACACCTTC | CAIADTSYGYTF
TRBJ1-4 | NA | TRBV18 | TRBD1 | 15 | TGTGCCAGCTCGCCAATACAGGGGAGTAATGAAAAACTGTTTTTT | CASSPIQGSNEKLFF
TRBJ1-1 | few | TRBV11-2 | NA | 12 | TGTGCCAGCAGCTTAGTACAGGGCGAAGCTTTCTTT | CASSLVQGEAFF
TRBJ1-6 | NA | TRBV27 | NA | 15 | TGTGCCAGCGGGAGATCGGGAGGGTATAATTCACCCCTCCACTTT | CASGRSGGYNSPLHF
TRBJ1-6 | NA | TRBV7-9 | NA | 12 | TGTGCCAGCAGCTCAAGGGGTTCACCCCTCCACTTT | CASSSRGSPLHF
TRBJ2-3 | NA | TRBV7-9 | NA | 16 | TGTGCCAGCAGCTTAGGGGGTAAAGCTAGCACAGATACGCAGTATTTT | CASSLGGKASTDTQYF
TRBJ2-1 | NA | TRBV12-5 | NA | 18 | TGTGCTAGTGGGGACCACCTTAGGCGGGGTCTCCGGAACAATGAGCAGTTCTTC | CASGDHLRRGLRNNEQFF
TRBJ2-2 | few | TRBV7-9 | NA | 12 | TGTGCCAGCAGCTTAACAGCCGGGGAGCTGTTTTTT | CASSLTAGELFF
TRBJ1-2 | NA | TRBV18 | TRBD1 | 14 | TGTGCCAGCTCACCCTCGGACAGGCCTTATGGCTACACCTTC | CASSPSDRPYGYTF